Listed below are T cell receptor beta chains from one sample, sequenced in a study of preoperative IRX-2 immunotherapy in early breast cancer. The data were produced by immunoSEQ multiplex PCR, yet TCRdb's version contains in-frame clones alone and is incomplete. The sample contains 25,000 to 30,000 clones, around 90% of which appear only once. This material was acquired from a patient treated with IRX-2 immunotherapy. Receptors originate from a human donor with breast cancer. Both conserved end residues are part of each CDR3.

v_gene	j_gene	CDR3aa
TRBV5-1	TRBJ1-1	CASSLTGRLGTEAFF
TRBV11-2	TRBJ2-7	CASSGRWRGMNEQYF
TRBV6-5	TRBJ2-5	CASSYSGGFGETQYF
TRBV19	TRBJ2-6	CASRGRDSGLSGANVLTF
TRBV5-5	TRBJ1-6	CASSLGDSPLHF
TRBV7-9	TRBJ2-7	CASSALSGTYEQYF
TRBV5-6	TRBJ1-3	CASSLRGPGNTIYF
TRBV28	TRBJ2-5	CASSFPVQETQYF
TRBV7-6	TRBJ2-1	CASSFGPSGRDSYNEQFF
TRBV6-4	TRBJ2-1	CASSDTGLAGYNEQFF
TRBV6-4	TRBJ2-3	CASSPSGGADTQYF
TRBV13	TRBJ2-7	CASSHGLLSYEQYF
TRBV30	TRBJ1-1	CAWSAVGTEAFF
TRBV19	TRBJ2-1	CASTWTSGYNEQFF
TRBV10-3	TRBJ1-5	CAISEGRTDQPQHF
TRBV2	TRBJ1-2	CASRGGAGYGYTF
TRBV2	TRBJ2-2	CATTRGVNTGELFF
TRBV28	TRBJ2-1	CASTWEDRYNEQFF
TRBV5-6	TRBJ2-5	CASSLGQGSETQYF
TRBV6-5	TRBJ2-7	CASSYSGTGGYEQYF
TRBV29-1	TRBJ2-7	CSVNDGGYEQYF
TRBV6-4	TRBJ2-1	CASSPSGGQGNEQFF
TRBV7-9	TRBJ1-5	CASSLAGGRQHF
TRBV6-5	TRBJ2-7	CASSSNYEQYF
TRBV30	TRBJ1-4	CAWSVRGTLGEKLFF
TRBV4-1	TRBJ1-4	CASSLPGQGVLTNEKLFF
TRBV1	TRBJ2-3	CTSSQTHQRSGRAGGTDTQYF
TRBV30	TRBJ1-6	CAWSGTASSYNSPLHF
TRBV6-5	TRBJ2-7	CASSPEQGGQYF
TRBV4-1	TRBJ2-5	CASSPRGGGPETQYF
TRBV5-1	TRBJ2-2	CASSKDTNTGELFF
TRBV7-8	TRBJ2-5	CASIPRGGETQYF
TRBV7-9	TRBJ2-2	CASSPGQGDTGELFF
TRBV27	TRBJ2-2	CASSLREDTGELFF
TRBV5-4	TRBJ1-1	CASSSDEANTEAFF
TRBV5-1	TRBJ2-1	CASRGFVNEQFF
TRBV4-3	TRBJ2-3	CASSQSPLLDTQYF
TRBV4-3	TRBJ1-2	CASSQDLQTPNYGYTF
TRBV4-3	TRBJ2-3	CASSPGNPTDTQYF
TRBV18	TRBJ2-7	CASSPSGQDHEQYF
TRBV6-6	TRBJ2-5	CASSYSGGIKTQYF
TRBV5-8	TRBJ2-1	CASSPGQVSYNEQFF
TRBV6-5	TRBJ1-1	CASRSGPGKEAFF
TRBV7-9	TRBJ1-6	CASSKDGRIGSPLHF
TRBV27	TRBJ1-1	CASSPGSGREAFF
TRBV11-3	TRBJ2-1	CASSLGGQTYNEQFF
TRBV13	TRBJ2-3	CASSSRGPDTQYF
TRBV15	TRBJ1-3	CATSRDTQRSSGNTIYF
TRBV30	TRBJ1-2	CAWSVQGGYGYTF